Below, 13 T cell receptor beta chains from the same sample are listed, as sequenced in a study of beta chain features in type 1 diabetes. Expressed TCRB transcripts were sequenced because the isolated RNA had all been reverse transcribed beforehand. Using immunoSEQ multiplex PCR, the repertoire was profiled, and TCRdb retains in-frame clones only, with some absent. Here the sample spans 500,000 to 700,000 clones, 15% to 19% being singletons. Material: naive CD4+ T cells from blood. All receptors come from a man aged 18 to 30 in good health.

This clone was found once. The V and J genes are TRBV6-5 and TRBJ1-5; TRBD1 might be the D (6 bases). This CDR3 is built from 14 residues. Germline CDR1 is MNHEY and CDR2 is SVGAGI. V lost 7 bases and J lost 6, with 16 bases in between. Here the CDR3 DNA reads TGTGCCAGCACTTCGAGGACAGTTAGTCAGCCCCAGCATTTT. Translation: CASTSRTVSQPQHF.

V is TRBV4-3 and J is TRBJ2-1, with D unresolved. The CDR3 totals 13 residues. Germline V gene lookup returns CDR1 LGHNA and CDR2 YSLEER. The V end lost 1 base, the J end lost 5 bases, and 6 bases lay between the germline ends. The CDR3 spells CASSQVADNEQFF. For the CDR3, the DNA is TGCGCCAGCAGCCAAGTAGCAGACAATGAGCAGTTCTTC.

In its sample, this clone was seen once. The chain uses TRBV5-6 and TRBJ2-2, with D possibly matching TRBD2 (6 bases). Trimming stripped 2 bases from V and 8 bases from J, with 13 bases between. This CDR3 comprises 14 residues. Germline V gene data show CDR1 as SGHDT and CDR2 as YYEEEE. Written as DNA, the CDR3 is TGTGCCAGCAGCTTCCGGAGGGGTTCTGGGGAGCTGTTTTTT. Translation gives CASSFRRGSGELFF.

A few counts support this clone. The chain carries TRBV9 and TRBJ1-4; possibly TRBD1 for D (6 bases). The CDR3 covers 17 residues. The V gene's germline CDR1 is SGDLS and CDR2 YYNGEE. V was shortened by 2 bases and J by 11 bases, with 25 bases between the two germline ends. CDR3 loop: CASSVKSSFRGGQKLFF. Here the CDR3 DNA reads TGTGCCAGCAGCGTTAAAAGCTCGTTTCGAGGGGGTCAGAAACTGTTTTTT. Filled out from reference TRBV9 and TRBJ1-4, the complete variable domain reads DSGVTQTPKHLITATGQRVTLRCSPRSGDLSVYWYQQSLDQGLQFLIQYYNGEERAKGNILERFSAQQFPDLHSELNLSSLELGDSALYFCASSVKSSFRGGQKLFFGSGTQLSVL.

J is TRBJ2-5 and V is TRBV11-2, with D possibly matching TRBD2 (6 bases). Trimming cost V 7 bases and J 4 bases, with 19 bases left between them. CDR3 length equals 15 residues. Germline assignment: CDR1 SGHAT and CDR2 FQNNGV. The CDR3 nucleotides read TGTGCCAGCACCCCGGAGGGCCGGACAAGAGAGACCCAGTACTTC. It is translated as CASTPEGRTRETQYF.

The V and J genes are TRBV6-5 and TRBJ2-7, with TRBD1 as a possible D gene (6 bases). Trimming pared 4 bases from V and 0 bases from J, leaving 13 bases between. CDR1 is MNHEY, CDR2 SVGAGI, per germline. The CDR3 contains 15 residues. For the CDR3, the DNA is TGTGCCAGCAGTTCCCCAGGACAGCGCTCCTACGAGCAGTACTTC. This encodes CASSSPGQRSYEQYF.

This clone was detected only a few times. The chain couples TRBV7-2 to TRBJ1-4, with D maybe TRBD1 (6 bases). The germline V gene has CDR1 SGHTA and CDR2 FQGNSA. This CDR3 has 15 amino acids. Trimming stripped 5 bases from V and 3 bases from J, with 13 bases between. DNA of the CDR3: TGTGCCAGCAGCCGAACCAGGGGATCTAATGAAAAACTGTTTTTT. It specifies CASSRTRGSNEKLFF.

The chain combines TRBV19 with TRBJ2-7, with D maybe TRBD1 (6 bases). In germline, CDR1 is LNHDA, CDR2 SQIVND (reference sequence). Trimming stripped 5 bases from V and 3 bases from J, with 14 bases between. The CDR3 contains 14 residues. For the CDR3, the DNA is TGTGCCAGTAGTGCGCCGGGACACAACTACGAGCAGTACTTC. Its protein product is CASSAPGHNYEQYF.

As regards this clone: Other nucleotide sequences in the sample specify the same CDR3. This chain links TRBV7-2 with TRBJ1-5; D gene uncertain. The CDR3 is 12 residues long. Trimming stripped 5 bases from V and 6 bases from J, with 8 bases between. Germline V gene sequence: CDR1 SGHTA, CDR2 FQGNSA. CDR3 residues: CASSPWGQPQHF. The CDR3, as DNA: TGTGCCAGCAGCCCATGGGGTCAGCCCCAGCATTTT.

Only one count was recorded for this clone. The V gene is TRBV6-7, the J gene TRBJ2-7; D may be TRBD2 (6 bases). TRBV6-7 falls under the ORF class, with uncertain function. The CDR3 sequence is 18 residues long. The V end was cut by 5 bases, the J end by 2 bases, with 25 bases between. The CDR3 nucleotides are TGTGCCAGCAGTCAACTCAGGGAGGATGATCGGAAGACCTACGAGCAGTACTTC. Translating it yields CASSQLREDDRKTYEQYF.

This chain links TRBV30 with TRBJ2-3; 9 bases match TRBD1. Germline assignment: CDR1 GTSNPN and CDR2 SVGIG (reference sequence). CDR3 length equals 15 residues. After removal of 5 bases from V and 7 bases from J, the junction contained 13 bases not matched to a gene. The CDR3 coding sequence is TGTGCCTGGCGAACACAGGGGGCGACGCCATATACGCAGTATTTT. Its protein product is CAWRTQGATPYTQYF.

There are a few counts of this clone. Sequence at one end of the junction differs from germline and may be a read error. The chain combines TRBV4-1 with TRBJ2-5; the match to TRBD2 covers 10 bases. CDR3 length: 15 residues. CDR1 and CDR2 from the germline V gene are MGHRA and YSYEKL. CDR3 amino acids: CASRAGGLDQETQYF. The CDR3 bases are TGTGCCAGCCGAGCGGGGGGGCTCGATCAAGAGACCCAGTACTTC.

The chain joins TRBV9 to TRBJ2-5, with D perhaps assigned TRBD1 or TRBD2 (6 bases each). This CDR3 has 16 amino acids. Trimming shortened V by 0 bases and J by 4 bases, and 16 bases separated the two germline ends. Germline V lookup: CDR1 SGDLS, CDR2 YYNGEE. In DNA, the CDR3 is TGTGCCAGCAGCGTAGCGGTCGGGGGCGGGTTAGAGACCCAGTACTTC. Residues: CASSVAVGGGLETQYF.